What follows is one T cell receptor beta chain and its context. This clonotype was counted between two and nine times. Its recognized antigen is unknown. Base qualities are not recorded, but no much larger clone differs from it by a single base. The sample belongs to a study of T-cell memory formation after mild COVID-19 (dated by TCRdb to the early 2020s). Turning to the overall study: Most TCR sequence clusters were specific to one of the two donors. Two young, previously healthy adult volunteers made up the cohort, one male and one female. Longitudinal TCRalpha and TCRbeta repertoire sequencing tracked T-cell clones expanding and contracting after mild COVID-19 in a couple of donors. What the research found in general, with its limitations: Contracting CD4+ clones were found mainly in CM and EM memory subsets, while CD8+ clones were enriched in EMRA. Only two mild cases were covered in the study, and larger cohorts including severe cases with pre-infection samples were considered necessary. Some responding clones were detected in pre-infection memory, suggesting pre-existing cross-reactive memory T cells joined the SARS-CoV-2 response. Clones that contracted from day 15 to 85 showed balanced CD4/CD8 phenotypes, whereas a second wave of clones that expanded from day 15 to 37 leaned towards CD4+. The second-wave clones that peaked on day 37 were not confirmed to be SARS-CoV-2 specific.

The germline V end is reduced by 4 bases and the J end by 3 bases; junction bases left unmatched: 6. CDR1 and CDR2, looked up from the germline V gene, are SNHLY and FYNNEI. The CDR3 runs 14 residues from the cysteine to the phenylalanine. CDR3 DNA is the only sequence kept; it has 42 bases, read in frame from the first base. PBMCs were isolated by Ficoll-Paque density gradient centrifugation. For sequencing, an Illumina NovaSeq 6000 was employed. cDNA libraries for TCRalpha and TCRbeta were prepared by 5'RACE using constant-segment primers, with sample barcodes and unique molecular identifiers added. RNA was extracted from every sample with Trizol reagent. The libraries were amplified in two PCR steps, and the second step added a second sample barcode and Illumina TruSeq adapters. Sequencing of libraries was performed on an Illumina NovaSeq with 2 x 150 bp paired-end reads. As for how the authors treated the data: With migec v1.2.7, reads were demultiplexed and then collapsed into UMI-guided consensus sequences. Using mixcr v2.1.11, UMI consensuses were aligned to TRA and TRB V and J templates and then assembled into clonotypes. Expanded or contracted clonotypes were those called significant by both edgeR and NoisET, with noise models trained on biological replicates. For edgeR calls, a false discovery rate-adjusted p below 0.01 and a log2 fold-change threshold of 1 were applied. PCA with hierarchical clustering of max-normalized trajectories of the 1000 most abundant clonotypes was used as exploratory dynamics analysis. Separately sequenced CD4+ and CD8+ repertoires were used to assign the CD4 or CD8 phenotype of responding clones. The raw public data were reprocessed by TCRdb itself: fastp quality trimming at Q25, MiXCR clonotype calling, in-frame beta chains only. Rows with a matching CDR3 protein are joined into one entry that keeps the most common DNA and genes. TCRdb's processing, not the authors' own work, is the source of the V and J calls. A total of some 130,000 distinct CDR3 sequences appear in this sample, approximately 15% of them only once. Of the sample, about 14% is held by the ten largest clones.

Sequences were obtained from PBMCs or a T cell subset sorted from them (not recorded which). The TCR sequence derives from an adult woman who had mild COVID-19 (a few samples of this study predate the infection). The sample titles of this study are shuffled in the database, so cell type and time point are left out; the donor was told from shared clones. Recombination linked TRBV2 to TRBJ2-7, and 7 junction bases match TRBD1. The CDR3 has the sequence CASSVVDRFYEQYF. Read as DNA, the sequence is TGTGCCAGCAGTGTTGTGGACAGGTTCTACGAGCAGTACTTC. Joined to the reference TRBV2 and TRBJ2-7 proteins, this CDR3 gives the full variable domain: EPEVTQTPSHQVTQMGQEVILRCVPISNHLYFYWYRQILGQKVEFLVSFYNNEISEKSEIFDDQFSVERPDGSNFTLKIRSTKLEDSAMYFCASSVVDRFYEQYFGPGTRLTVT.